This T cell receptor (beta chain) derives from a study of human T cells and chemical hapten exposure (dated by TCRdb to about 2021). For context, the study as a whole: For sensitization, 2% DPC in acetone was applied to a roughly 2 cm by roughly 2 cm area of upper inner arm skin. Throughout the study period of 20 to 25 weeks, patients also received therapeutic DPC doses to the scalp every week. Patch testing was done on the upper back using Finn chambers containing 0.01% DPC, and results were scored after 6 days according to International Contact Dermatitis Research Group standards. The patient cohort, mostly female, included alopecia areata with under or over 50% scalp involvement, alopecia totalis and alopecia universalis. Libraries were pooled for sequencing, and per-sample TCR yields varied mainly because of small differences in library volumes within the pool. In alopecia patients, the study followed how the peripheral blood TCR repertoire changed in vivo over primary and secondary sensitization to diphenylcyclopropenone (DPC), a hapten. Blood samples were taken from patients before sensitization (week 0) and then at 2, 6 and about 24 weeks after DPC sensitization. Blood for TCR sequencing was provided by twenty-nine alopecia patients at one to four time points (pre-sensitization, 2, 6 and 24 weeks). Overall study results and their limits: After repeated subsampling, changes were observed in the strength of the expansion versus patch-test correlation and in the threshold at which the correlation became significant. Significantly more large CDR3 similarity clusters were formed by expanded TCRs than by pre-sensitization or healthy control sets, consistent with antigen-driven responses. Because every patient had alopecia, a presumed autoimmune disease, the patients' immune response might differ from that of healthy individuals. The number of PT1 expanded TCRs positively correlated with patch test score, significant at thresholds 8, 16 and 32 but not 4. The number of TCRs above 1 in 1000 frequency did not change with DPC sensitization; there was no evidence of global repertoire structure alterations.

The library was built by means of RACE. These reads were obtained on a NextSeq 500. During library preparation, unique molecular identifiers were attached to individual cDNA molecules so that TCRs could be counted in a quantitative, reproducible way. For every blood RNA sample, sequencing covered both the TCR alpha and TCR beta chains. The paper's processing steps were these. The median number of TCRs per sample was over 85,000, ranging from 23,224 to 690,600. The Decombinator software suite was used to annotate V, J and CDR3 in the TCR reads. For PS versus PT1 abundance plots, all samples were subsampled to the same number of TCRs (28,000). Expanded TCRs were defined as absent before sensitization and observed at least eight times at the 2-week time point. The public reads were reanalyzed by TCRdb: fastp trimming at Q25, MiXCR alignment, in-frame beta chains only. Each entry is one CDR3 protein sequence, shown with its most common DNA and genes. The V and J calls, along with clone size, are taken from TCRdb and not from the paper's own processing. The sample records approximately 260,000 distinct CDR3 sequences, about 9% of which are singletons. 2% to 2.5% of the sample is in the top ten clones.

Per the publication, the time point label means: pre-sensitization, week 0. The treatment or condition label corresponds to: therapeutic diphenylcyclopropenone sensitization with weekly scalp DPC. Blood at each patch-test visit was drawn before the patch test was applied. Patients were considered eligible if aged 18 to 70, diagnosed with alopecia and deemed suitable for DPC therapy, and patients were excluded if pregnant. Total RNA was extracted from unfractionated whole blood collected in Tempus Blood RNA tubes. This clonotype was counted a few times. Its antigen specificity is not known. No much larger clonotype is one base removed from it; base qualities were not supplied. The V end loses 7 bases and the J end loses 0 bases, and a stretch of 4 bases separates them. The germline V gene yields SGHTA for CDR1 and FQGNSA for CDR2. The CDR3, cysteine through phenylalanine, is 12 amino acids long. The DNA shown is the 36-base CDR3, in frame from base 1.

The clonotype originates from a woman in her forties with alopecia areata. Some clones in this sample may be carry-over from other donors' samples. This receptor chain uses TRBV7-2 and TRBJ2-1; the D gene lacks a confident call. Material: whole blood, obtained in connection with sensitization to the hapten diphenylcyclopropenone (DPC). The CDR3 here reads CASIVSYNEQFF. The sequence in DNA is TGTGCCAGCATTGTCTCCTACAATGAGCAGTTCTTC.